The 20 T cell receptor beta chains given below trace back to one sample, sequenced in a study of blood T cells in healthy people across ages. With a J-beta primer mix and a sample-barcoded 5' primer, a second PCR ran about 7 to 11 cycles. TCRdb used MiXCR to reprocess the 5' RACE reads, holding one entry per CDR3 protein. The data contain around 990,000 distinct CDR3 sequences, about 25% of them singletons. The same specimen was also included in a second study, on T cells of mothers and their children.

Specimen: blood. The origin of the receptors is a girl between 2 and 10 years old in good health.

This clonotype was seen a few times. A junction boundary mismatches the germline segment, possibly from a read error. The CDR3 protein is CASRRDRGEKPFF. The DNA for the CDR3 is TGTGCCAGCAGACGGGACAGGGGAGAAAAACCGTTTTTT. This sequence joins TRBV7-6 and TRBJ1-4, with 10 bases aligning to TRBD1. The V gene's germline CDR1 is SGHVS and CDR2 FNYEAQ. The CDR3 has 13 amino acids.

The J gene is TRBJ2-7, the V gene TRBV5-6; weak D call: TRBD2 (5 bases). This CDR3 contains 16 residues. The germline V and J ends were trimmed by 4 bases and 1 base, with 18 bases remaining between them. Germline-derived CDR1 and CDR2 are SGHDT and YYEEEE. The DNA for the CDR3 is TGTGCCAGCAGCGTGGACGGCCGGACTTTTTCCTACGAGCAGTACTTC. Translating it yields CASSVDGRTFSYEQYF.

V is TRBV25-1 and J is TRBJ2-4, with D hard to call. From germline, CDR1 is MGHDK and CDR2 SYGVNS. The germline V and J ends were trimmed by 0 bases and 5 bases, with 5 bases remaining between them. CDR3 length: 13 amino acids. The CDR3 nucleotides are TGTGCCAGCAGTGAATATAGTGAAAACATTCAGTACTTC. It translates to CASSEYSENIQYF.

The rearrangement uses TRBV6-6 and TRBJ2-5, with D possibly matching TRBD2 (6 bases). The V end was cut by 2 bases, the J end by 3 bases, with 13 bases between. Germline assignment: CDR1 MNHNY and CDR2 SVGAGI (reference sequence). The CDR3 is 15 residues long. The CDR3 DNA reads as TGTGCCAGCAGTTACGAACTGACTAGAGAAGAGACCCAGTACTTC. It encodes CASSYELTREETQYF.

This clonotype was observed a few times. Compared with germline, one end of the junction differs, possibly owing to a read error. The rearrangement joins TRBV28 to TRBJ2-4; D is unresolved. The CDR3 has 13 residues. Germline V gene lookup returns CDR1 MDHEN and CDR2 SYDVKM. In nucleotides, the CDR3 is TGTGCCAGCAGTTTGGCAGCCCAAAACATTCAGTACTTC. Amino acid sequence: CASSLAAQNIQYF.

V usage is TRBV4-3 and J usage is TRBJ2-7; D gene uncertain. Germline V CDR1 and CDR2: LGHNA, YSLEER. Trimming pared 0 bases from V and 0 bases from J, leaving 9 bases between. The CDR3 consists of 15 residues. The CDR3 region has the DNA TGCGCCAGCAGCCAAGATAGATCCATCTCCTACGAGCAGTACTTC. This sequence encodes CASSQDRSISYEQYF.

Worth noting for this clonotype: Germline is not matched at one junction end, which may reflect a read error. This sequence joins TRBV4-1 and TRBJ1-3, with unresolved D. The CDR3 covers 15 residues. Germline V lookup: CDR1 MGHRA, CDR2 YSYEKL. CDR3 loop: CASSPHDRSGNTIYF. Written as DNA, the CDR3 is TGCGCCAGCAGCCCTCATGACCGATCTGGTAACACCATATATTTT.

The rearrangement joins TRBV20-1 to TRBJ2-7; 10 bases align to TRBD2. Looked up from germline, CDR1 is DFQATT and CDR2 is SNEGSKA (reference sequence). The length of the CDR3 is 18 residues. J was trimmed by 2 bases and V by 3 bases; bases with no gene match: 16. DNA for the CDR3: TGCAGTGCTAGTGATGTTGGGCTAGCGGGGGACCTGACCTACGAGCAGTACTTC. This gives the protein CSASDVGLAGDLTYEQYF.

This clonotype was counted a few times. The CDR3 spells CASSGGSREEKLFF. The CDR3 coding sequence is TGTGCCAGCAGCGGCGGATCTCGGGAAGAAAAACTGTTTTTT. V gene TRBV25-1 combines with J gene TRBJ1-4; D gene unclear. The CDR3 covers 14 residues. Trimming removed 6 bases at V and 8 bases at J, with 16 bases between. The germline V gene encodes CDR1 MGHDK and CDR2 SYGVNS.

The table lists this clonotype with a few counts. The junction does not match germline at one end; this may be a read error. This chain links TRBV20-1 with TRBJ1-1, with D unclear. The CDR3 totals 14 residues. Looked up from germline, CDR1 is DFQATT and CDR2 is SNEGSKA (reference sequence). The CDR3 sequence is CSASLPGFDTEAFF. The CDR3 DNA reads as TGCAGTGCTAGCCTACCGGGGTTTGACACTGAGGCTTTCTTT.

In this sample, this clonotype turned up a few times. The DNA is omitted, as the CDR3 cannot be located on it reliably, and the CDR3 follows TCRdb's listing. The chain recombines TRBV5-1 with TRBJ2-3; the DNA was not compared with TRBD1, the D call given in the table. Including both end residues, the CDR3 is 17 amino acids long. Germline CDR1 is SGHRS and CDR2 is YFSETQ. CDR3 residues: CASSFLWDRASTDTQYF.

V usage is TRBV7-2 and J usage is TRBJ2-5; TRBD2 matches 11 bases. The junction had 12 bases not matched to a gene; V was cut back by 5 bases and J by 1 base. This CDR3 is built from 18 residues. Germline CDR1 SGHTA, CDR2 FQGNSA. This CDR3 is CASSLGTSGLWSQETQYF. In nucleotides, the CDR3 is TGTGCCAGCAGCCTGGGGACTAGCGGATTGTGGTCCCAAGAGACCCAGTACTTC.

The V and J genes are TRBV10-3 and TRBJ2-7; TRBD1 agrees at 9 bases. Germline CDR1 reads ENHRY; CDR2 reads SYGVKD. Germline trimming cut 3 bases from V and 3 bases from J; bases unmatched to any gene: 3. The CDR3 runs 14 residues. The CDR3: CAISDMDRGYEQYF. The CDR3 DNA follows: TGTGCCATCAGTGATATGGACAGGGGCTACGAGCAGTACTTC.

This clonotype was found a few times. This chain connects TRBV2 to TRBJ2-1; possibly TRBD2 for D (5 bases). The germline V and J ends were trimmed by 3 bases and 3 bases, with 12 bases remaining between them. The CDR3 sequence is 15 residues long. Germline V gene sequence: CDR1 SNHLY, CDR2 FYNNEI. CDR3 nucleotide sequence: TGTGCCAGCAGTGATCTAAGCGGCCTCTACAATGAGCAGTTCTTC. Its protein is CASSDLSGLYNEQFF.

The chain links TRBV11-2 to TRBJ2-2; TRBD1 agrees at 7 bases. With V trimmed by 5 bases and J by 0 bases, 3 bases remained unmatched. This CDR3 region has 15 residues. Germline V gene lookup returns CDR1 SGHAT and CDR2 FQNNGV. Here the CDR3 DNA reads TGTGCCAGCAGCCGGGACAGCGCGAACACCGGGGAGCTGTTTTTT. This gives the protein CASSRDSANTGELFF.

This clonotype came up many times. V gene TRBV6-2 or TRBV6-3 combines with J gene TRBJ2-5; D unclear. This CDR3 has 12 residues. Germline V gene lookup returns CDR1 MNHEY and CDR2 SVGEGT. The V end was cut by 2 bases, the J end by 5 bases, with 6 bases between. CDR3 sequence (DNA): TGTGCCAGCAGTTACCCCCTTGAGACCCAGTACTTC. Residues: CASSYPLETQYF.

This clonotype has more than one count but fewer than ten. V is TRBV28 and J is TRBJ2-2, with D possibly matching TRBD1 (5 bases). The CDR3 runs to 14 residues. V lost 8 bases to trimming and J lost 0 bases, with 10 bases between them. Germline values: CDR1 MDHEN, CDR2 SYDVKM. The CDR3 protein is CASSGHANTGELFF. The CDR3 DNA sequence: TGTGCCAGCTCCGGACACGCGAACACCGGGGAGCTGTTTTTT.

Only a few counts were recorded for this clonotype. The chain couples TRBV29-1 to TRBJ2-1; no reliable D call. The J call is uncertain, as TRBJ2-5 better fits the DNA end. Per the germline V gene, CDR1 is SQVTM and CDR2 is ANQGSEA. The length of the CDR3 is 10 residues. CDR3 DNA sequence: TGCAGCGTTGGGAGTATGACCCAGTACTTC. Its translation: CSVGSMTQYF.

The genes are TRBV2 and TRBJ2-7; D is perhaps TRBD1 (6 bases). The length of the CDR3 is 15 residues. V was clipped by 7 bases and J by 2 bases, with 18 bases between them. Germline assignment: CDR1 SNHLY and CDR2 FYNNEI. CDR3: CASKGPGQRTYEQYF. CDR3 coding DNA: TGTGCCAGCAAGGGGCCGGGACAACGAACCTACGAGCAGTACTTC.

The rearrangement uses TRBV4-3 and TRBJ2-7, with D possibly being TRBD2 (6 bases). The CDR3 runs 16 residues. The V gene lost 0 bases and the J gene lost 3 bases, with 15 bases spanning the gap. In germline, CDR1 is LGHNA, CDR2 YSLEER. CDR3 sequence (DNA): TGCGCCAGCAGCCAAGAGGCACACTCGGGGGTCTACGAGCAGTACTTC. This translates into CASSQEAHSGVYEQYF.